Listed below are T cell receptor beta chains from one sample, sequenced in a study of blood T cells in healthy people across ages. TCRdb called the 5' RACE reads again in MiXCR, with one record for every CDR3 protein. Among 1,300,000 or so distinct CDR3 sequences, around 59% were seen once, and the ten largest hold 6.5% to 8%. Source material: blood. The origin of the receptors is a young man in good health. CDR3s include the opening cysteine and the closing phenylalanine or tryptophan. A D gene is named only where the DNA matches it firmly. The size of a clone is reported for some rows only, either as once, few or many, or as a class for expanded clones.

TRBJ2-7,TRBV3-1,-,-,TGTGCCAGCAGCCAAGATCTAGCCCGCGTCGAGCAGTACTTC,CASSQDLARVEQYF
TRBJ1-1,TRBV20-1,-,-,TGCAGTGCTAGAGAAGGGTATGAAGCTTTCTTT,CSAREGYEAFF
TRBJ2-1,TRBV5-1,-,TRBD1,TGCGCCAGCAGCGTGGGTACAGGGGCAGGTGAGCAGTTCTTC,CASSVGTGAGEQFF
TRBJ2-3,TRBV12-5,-,-,TGTGCTAGTGGTTTCGGCACAGATACGCAGTATTTT,CASGFGTDTQYF
TRBJ1-1,TRBV12-3/TRBV12-4,-,-,TGTGCCAGCAGGCCAGAGACAGAGACGAACACTGAAGCTTTCTTT,CASRPETETNTEAFF
TRBJ2-7,TRBV4-2,-,TRBD1,TGTGCCAGCAGCCAAGACGGGACAGGGAACGAGCAGTACTTC,CASSQDGTGNEQYF
TRBJ2-3,TRBV12-3/TRBV12-4,few,-,TGTGCCAGCAGTTTAGTCCGGGGATTCACAGATACGCAGTATTTT,CASSLVRGFTDTQYF
TRBJ2-4,TRBV20-1,-,-,TGCAGCTCTAACAAACCGGGAGTCAAAAACATTCAGTACTTC,CSSNKPGVKNIQYF
TRBJ2-1,TRBV6-5,-,-,TGTGCCAGCAGTTACGGGAACCTTGACTACAATGAGCAGTTCTTC,CASSYGNLDYNEQFF
TRBJ2-5,TRBV29-1,few,-,TGCAGCGTTGGTTTGAGGATGCAAGAGACCCAGTACTTC,CSVGLRMQETQYF
TRBJ2-7,TRBV15,-,-,TGTGCCACCAGCAGATTACAGGGTAGCGAGCAGTACTTC,CATSRLQGSEQYF
TRBJ2-1,TRBV27,-,TRBD2,TGTGCCAGCAGTCGATATTCCCCGGGGGGTCTGTACAATGAGCAGTTCTTC,CASSRYSPGGLYNEQFF
TRBJ2-7,TRBV6-2/TRBV6-3,-,-,TGTGCCAGCGATAGGGCGAACAGGGCTTGGTACGAGCAGTACTTC,CASDRANRAWYEQYF
TRBJ2-1,TRBV20-1,-,-,TGCAGTGCTAGAGCCCAGACTAAGAATGAGCAGTTCTTC,CSARAQTKNEQFF
TRBJ2-7,TRBV29-1,-,-,TGCAGCGTTGCGTTCGACAGGAGATCCTCCTACGAGCAGTACTTC,CSVAFDRRSSYEQYF
TRBJ2-7,TRBV4-3,-,-,TGCGCCAGCAGCCAAGAACTCCGGCAGGAGAACTACGAGCAGTACTTC,CASSQELRQENYEQYF
TRBJ2-1,TRBV15,-,-,TGTGCCACCAGCAGAGACTCAGGTTTCATAGCCCAGTTCTTC,CATSRDSGFIAQFF
TRBJ1-2,TRBV10-3,-,-,TGTGCCATCAGTGACCCGCAGCAGGATAATGGCTACACCTTC,CAISDPQQDNGYTF
TRBJ2-3,TRBV11-2,-,-,TGTGCCAGCAGCTTAGATCTAAGCGGCTTTAGCACAGATACGCAGTATTTT,CASSLDLSGFSTDTQYF
TRBJ1-2,TRBV5-8,-,-,TGTGCCAGCAGCTTGGAGTCGGGTTTTAACGATGGCTACACCTTC,CASSLESGFNDGYTF
TRBJ2-5,TRBV12-3/TRBV12-4,-,TRBD1,TGTGCCAGCAGTATAACCAACAGGGGCCAAGAGACCCAGTACTTC,CASSITNRGQETQYF
TRBJ2-7,TRBV28,-,TRBD1,TGTGCCAGCAGTCCGACAATAAAGACAGGGAACGAGCAGTACTTC,CASSPTIKTGNEQYF
TRBJ2-1,TRBV20-1,-,-,TGCAGTGCTTACAGGGAGGTGGGCAATGAGCAGTTCTTC,CSAYREVGNEQFF
TRBJ2-3,TRBV20-1,-,TRBD2,TGCAGTGCTGGAGACTGGACTAGCGGGGGTTTTAGGACAGATACGCAGTATTTT,CSAGDWTSGGFRTDTQYF